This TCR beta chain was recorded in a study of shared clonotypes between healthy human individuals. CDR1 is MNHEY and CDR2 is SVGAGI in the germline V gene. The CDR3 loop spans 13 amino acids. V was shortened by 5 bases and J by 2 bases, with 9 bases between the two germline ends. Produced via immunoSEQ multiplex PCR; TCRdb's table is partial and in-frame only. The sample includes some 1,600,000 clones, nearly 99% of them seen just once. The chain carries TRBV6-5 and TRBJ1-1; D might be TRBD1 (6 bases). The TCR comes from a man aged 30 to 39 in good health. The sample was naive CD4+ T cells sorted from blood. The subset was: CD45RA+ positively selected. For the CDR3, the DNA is TGTGCCAGCAGTCGACAGGCTAACACTGAAGCTTTCTTT. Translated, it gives CASSRQANTEAFF.